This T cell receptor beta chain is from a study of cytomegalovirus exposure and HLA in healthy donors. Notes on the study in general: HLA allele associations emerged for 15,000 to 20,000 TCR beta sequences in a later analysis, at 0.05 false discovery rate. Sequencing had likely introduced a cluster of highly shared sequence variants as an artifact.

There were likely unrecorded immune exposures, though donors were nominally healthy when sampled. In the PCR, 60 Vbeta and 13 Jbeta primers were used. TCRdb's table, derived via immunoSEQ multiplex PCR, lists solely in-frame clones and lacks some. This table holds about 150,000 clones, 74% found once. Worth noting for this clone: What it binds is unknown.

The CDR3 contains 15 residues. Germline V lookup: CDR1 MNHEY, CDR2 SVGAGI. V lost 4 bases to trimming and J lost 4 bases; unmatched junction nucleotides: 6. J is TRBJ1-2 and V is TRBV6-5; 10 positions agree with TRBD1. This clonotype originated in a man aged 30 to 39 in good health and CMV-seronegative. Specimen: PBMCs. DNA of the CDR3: TGTGCCAGCAGTTCCCGGGACAGGGGTTTCTATGGCTACACCTTC. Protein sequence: CASSSRDRGFYGYTF.